What follows are 18 T cell receptor beta chains derived from one specimen sequenced in a study of cytomegalovirus exposure and HLA in healthy donors. The primer mix had 60 Vbeta and 13 Jbeta primers. Profiling relied on immunoSEQ multiplex PCR, and the TCRdb table lists in-frame clones only, not all of them. The sample contains about 130,000 clones, just under 85% of which appear only once. Sequencing used PBMCs. These receptors all stem from a boy aged 2 to 9 in good health and CMV-seronegative.

V is TRBV2 and J is TRBJ1-1; a weak D match, TRBD1 (6 bases). The CDR3 runs 16 residues. Per the germline V gene, CDR1 is SNHLY and CDR2 is FYNNEI. V was shortened by 7 bases and J by 4 bases, with 22 bases between the two germline ends. CDR3 in DNA: TGTGCCAGCACTACCCAGGGGTCACTTCGCGGCACTGAAGCTTTCTTT. Translating gives CASTTQGSLRGTEAFF. The whole variable domain, remainder taken from reference TRBV2 and TRBJ1-1, is EPEVTQTPSHQVTQMGQEVILRCVPISNHLYFYWYRQILGQKVEFLVSFYNNEISEKSEIFDDQFSVERPDGSNFTLKIRSTKLEDSAMYFCASTTQGSLRGTEAFFGQGTRLTVV.

DNA for the CDR3: TGTGCCAGCAGCAAAAGCGCCCTTCCGCATCCCAATCAGCCCCAGCATTTT. It specifies CASSKSALPHPNQPQHF. This chain joins TRBV21-1 and TRBJ1-5. TRBV21-1 is deemed a pseudogene. The CDR3 spans 17 residues.

DNA for the CDR3: TGTGCCAGCTCTCCGGACAGGGTCCACGAGCAGTACTTC. It encodes CASSPDRVHEQYF. The chain is built from TRBV18 and TRBJ2-7; 8 bases match TRBD1. Germline CDR1 KGHSH, CDR2 LQKENI. V trimming: 6 bases; J trimming: 5 bases; junction bases outside the gene matches: 6. This CDR3 is 13 amino acids long.

This clone has only a few counts. The chain carries TRBV6-5 and TRBJ2-1; 7 positions match TRBD2. The CDR3 extends over 16 amino acids. In germline, CDR1 is MNHEY, CDR2 SVGAGI. V gave up 4 bases and J gave up 4 bases; unmatched junction bases: 10. CDR3 nucleotides: TGTGCCAGCAGTTCCCTGGCGGGAGTGTCGTACAATGAGCAGTTCTTC. Translation gives CASSSLAGVSYNEQFF.

The chain employs TRBV9 and TRBJ1-1; D may be TRBD1 (6 bases). This CDR3 comprises 15 residues. The V gene's germline CDR1 is SGDLS and CDR2 YYNGEE. Trimming pared 0 bases from V and 5 bases from J, leaving 14 bases between. The CDR3 spells CASSVDPGRGTEAFF. CDR3 sequence (DNA): TGTGCCAGCAGCGTAGATCCGGGGAGGGGGACTGAAGCTTTCTTT.

This clone was counted once. The J gene is TRBJ2-7, the V gene TRBV4-3, with a weak D call TRBD2 (6 bases). In germline, CDR1 is LGHNA, CDR2 YSLEER. The CDR3 loop spans 15 amino acids. V was pared by 3 bases and J by 0 bases, with 12 bases between. The CDR3 reads CASSHVAGGSYEQYF. For the CDR3, the DNA is TGCGCCAGCAGCCATGTTGCCGGGGGCTCCTACGAGCAGTACTTC.

The CDR3: CASSLGTGGSDEQYF. The CDR3 DNA reads as TGTGCCAGTAGTTTGGGGACAGGGGGCAGTGACGAGCAGTACTTC. This chain connects TRBV19 to TRBJ2-7, with 12 nucleotides matching TRBD1. This CDR3 contains 15 residues. V dropped 5 bases and J dropped 5; count of bases not matched to a gene: 7. Looked up from germline, CDR1 is LNHDA and CDR2 is SQIVND (reference sequence).

The rearrangement joins TRBV2 to TRBJ2-5; 11 bases are a match to TRBD1. After removal of 3 bases from V and 5 bases from J, the junction contained 8 bases not matched to a gene. CDR3 length equals 16 residues. The germline V gene encodes CDR1 SNHLY and CDR2 FYNNEI. The CDR3 sequence: CASSDRWTGGAETQYF. CDR3 nucleotides: TGTGCCAGCAGTGATAGGTGGACAGGGGGCGCGGAGACCCAGTACTTC.

The V call is TRBV27, the J call TRBJ1-4; a weak D match, TRBD1 (5 bases). The germline V gene has CDR1 MNHEY and CDR2 SMNVEV (reference sequence). The V gene lost 2 bases and the J gene lost 3 bases, with 19 bases spanning the gap. This CDR3 is built from 18 residues. The CDR3 sequence: CASSLRSPPTQANEKLFF. CDR3 nucleotides: TGTGCCAGCAGTTTAAGGAGTCCCCCAACACAGGCTAATGAAAAACTGTTTTTT.

CDR3 in amino acids: CASSQGYGANVLTF. The CDR3 DNA reads TGTGCCAGCAGCCAGGGGTACGGGGCCAACGTCCTGACTTTC. The chain recombines TRBV7-3 with TRBJ2-6, with D possibly matching TRBD1 (6 bases). Germline V lookup: CDR1 SGHTA, CDR2 FQGTGA. The CDR3 totals 14 residues. The V gene lost 5 bases and the J gene lost 4 bases, with 9 bases spanning the gap.

V usage is TRBV7-2 and J usage is TRBJ2-1; 8 bases align to TRBD1. This CDR3 spans 15 amino acids. Germline CDR1 SGHTA, CDR2 FQGNSA. Trimming took 5 bases from V and 7 from J; bases not matched to a gene: 10. CDR3: CASSPTGTGTNEQFF. The CDR3 nucleotides read TGTGCCAGCAGCCCCACCGGGACAGGCACTAATGAGCAGTTCTTC.

The V gene is TRBV9, the J gene TRBJ1-2; no clear D. This CDR3 spans 11 amino acids. Germline loops: CDR1 SGDLS, CDR2 YYNGEE. V was clipped by 3 bases and J by 3 bases, with 3 bases between them. CDR3 loop: CASSAYYGYTF. In DNA form, the CDR3 reads TGTGCCAGCAGCGCCTACTATGGCTACACCTTC.

The chain employs TRBV5-1 and TRBJ1-1, with 7 bases matching TRBD1. The CDR3 length is 16 residues. CDR1 is SGHRS and CDR2 is YFSETQ in the germline V gene. Unmatched junction bases numbered 12, after V lost 3 bases and J lost 4 bases. CDR3 amino acids: CASSSTGVGVFTEAFF. The CDR3 nucleotides read TGCGCCAGCAGCTCAACAGGGGTTGGGGTGTTCACTGAAGCTTTCTTT.

CDR3 sequence: CASSTGSSYNEQFF. CDR3 DNA: TGTGCCAGCAGTACAGGTAGCTCCTACAATGAGCAGTTCTTC. This rearrangement joins TRBV6-5 to TRBJ2-1, with D perhaps matching TRBD1 (5 bases). Germline CDR1 and CDR2: MNHEY and SVGAGI. This CDR3 has 14 residues. V lost 5 bases and J 0 bases, leaving 8 bases between the germline ends.

This clone was seen more than once but under ten times. The V and J genes are TRBV4-2 and TRBJ2-3; D may be TRBD2 (5 bases). The CDR3 spans 18 residues. Per germline, CDR1 LGHNA and CDR2 YNFKEQ. The germline V and J ends were trimmed by 2 bases and 6 bases, with 24 bases remaining between them. CDR3: CASSQHQKSSSGYDTQYF. CDR3 bases: TGTGCCAGCAGCCAACACCAAAAGTCTAGCTCCGGTTATGATACGCAGTATTTT.

The rearrangement links TRBV2 to TRBJ1-1; TRBD1 might be the D (5 bases). The germline V gene has CDR1 SNHLY and CDR2 FYNNEI. This CDR3 has 11 residues. The germline V and J ends were trimmed by 3 bases and 11 bases, with 10 bases remaining between them. CDR3 in DNA: TGTGCCAGCAGTGACCGGGGGATTGCTTTCTTT. Translation gives CASSDRGIAFF.

The chain uses TRBV5-1 and TRBJ2-1; TRBD1 agrees at 9 bases. Germline V lookup: CDR1 SGHRS, CDR2 YFSETQ. The CDR3 is 17 residues long. V dropped 4 bases and J dropped 8; count of bases not matched to a gene: 16. The CDR3 coding sequence is TGCGCCAGCAGCCCGACACAACAGGGGGCGGGTTTCTATGAGCAGTTCTTC. This gives the protein CASSPTQQGAGFYEQFF.

This sequence joins TRBV21-1 and TRBJ2-7; no check of the table's D call, TRBD1, against the DNA was made. TRBV21-1 is classified as a pseudogene. This CDR3 has 10 residues. CDR3 sequence (DNA): TGTGCCAGCAGCAGCCCTAAACAGGGCTTC. It encodes CASSSPKQGF.